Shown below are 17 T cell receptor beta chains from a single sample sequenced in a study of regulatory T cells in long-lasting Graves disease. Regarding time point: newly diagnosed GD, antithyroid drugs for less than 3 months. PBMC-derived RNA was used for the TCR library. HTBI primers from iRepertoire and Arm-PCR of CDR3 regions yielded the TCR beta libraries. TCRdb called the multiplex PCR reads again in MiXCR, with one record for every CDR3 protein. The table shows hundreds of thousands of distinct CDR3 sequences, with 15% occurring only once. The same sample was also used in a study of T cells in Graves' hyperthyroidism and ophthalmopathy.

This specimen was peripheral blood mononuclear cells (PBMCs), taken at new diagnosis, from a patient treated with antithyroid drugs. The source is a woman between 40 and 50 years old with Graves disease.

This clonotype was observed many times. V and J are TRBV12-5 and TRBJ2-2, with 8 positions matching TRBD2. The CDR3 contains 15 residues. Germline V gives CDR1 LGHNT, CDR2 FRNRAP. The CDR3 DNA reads TGTGCCAACGGGAGGGGGACACGGAACACCGGGGAGCTGTTTTTT. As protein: CANGRGTRNTGELFF.

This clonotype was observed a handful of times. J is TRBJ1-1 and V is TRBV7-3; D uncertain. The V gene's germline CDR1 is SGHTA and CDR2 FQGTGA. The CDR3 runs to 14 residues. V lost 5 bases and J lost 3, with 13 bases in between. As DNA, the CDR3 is TGTGCCAGCAGCCCCAGTTTCGCGGACACTGAAGCTTTCTTT. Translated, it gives CASSPSFADTEAFF.

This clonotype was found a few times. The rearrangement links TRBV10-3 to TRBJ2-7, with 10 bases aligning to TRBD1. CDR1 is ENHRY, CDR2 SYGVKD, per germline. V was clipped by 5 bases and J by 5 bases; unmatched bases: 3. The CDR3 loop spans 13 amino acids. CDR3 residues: CAISPGTGDEQYF. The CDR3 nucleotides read TGTGCCATCAGTCCCGGGACAGGGGACGAGCAGTACTTC.

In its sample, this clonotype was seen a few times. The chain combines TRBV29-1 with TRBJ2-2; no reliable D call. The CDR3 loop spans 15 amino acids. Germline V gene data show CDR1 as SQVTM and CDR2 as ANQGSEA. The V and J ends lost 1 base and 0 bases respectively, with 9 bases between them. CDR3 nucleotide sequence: TGCAGCGTTGAAGGAGCGCTCGCGAACACCGGGGAGCTGTTTTTT. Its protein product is CSVEGALANTGELFF.

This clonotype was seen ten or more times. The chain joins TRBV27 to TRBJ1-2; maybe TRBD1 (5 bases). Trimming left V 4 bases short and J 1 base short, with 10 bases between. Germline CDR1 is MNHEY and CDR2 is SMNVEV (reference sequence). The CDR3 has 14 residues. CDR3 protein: CASSSYGGNYGYTF. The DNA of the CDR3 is TGTGCCAGCAGTTCCTATGGGGGTAACTATGGCTACACCTTC.

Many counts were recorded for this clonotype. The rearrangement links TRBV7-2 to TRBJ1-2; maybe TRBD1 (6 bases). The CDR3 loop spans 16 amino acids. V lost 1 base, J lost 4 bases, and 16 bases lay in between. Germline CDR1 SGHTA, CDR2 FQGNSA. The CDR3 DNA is TGTGCCAGCAGCTTAGAGGGGGGCGTGGTCGGCTATGGCTACACCTTC. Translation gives CASSLEGGVVGYGYTF.

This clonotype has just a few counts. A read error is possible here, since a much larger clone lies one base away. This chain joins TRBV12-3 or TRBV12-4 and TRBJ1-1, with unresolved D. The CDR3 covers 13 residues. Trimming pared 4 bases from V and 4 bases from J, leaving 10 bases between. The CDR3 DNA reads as TGTGCCAGCAGTTCGACGTTTGGCACTGAAGCTTTCTTT. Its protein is CASSSTFGTEAFF.

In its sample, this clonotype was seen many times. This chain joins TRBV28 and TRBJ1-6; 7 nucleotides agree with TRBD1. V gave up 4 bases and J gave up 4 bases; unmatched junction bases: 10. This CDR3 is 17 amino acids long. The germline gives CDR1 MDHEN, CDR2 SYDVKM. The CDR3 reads CASSWDPGTAYNSPLHF. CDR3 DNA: TGTGCCAGCAGTTGGGACCCCGGGACAGCTTATAATTCACCCCTCCACTTT.

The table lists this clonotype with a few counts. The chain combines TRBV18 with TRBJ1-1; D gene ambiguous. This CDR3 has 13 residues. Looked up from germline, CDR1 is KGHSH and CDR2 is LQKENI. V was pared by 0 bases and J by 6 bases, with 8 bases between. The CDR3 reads CASSPPQPPEAFF. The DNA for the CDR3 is TGTGCCAGCTCACCACCCCAGCCCCCTGAAGCTTTCTTT.

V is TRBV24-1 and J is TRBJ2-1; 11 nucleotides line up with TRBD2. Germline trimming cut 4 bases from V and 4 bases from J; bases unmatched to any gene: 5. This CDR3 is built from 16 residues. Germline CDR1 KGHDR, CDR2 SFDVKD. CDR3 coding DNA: TGTGCCACCAGTGACCCTAGCGGGAGGCAATACAATGAGCAGTTCTTC. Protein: CATSDPSGRQYNEQFF.

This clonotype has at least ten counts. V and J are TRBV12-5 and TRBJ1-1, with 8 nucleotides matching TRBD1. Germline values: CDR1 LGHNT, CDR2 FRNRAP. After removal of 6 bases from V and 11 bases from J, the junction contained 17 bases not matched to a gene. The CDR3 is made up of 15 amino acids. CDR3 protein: CASGAPDREVGAAFF. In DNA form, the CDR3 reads TGTGCTAGTGGCGCCCCGGACAGGGAGGTGGGGGCGGCTTTCTTT.

CDR3 loop: CASRRRWGEQETQYF. CDR3 bases: TGTGCCAGCAGGAGGAGGTGGGGGGAACAAGAGACCCAGTACTTC. This chain uses TRBV12-3 or TRBV12-4 with TRBJ2-5; perhaps TRBD2 as D (6 bases). The V and J ends lost 6 bases and 2 bases respectively, with 16 bases between them. CDR3 length: 15 residues.

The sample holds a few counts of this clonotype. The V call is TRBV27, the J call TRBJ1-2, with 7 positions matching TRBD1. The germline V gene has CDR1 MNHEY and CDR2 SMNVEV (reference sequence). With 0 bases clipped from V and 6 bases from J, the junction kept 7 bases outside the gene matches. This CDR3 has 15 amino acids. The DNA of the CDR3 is TGTGCCAGCAGTTTATCGGGACAGCAGAGGAATGGCTACACCTTC. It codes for CASSLSGQQRNGYTF.

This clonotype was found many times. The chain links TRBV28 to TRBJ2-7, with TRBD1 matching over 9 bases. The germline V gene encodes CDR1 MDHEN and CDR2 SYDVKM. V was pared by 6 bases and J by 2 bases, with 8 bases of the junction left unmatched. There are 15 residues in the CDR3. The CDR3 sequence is CASSPITGGPYEQYF. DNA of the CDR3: TGTGCCAGCAGCCCTATAACAGGGGGCCCCTACGAGCAGTACTTC.

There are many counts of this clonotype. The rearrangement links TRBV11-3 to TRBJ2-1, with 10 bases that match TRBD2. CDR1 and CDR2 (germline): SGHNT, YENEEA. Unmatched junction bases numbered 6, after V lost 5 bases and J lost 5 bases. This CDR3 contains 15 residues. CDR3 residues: CASSRGLARNNEQFF. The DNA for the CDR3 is TGTGCCAGCAGCAGGGGACTAGCGCGTAACAATGAGCAGTTCTTC.

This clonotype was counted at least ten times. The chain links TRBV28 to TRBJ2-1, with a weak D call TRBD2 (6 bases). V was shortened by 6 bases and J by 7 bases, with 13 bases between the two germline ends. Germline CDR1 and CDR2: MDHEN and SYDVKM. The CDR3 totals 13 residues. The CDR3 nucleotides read TGTGCCAGCAGCTCGGGGGACTTGAATGAGCAGTTCTTC. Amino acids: CASSSGDLNEQFF.

The CDR3 region has the DNA TGTGCCAGCAGCGTAGGAAGCGGGAGCGATACGCAGTATTTT. It specifies CASSVGSGSDTQYF. The rearrangement joins TRBV9 to TRBJ2-3, with 8 nucleotides matching TRBD2. This CDR3 is built from 14 residues. Germline CDR1 SGDLS, CDR2 YYNGEE. Trimming cost V 0 bases and J 6 bases; bases outside gene matches: 3.